This T cell receptor (beta chain) was identified in a study of CD4+ T cells in melanoma. Germline CDR1 reads LNHDA; CDR2 reads SQIVND (reference sequence). CDR3 length equals 17 residues. The V segment lost 4 bases and the J segment 1 base; nucleotides outside the gene matches: 12. Repertoires were generated with immunoSEQ multiplex PCR, while TCRdb's copy carries only in-frame clones and drops some. Here the sample spans roughly 9,900 clones, around 70% being singletons. The sample was cells from a culture (not recorded whether cultured in vitro). The receptor was isolated from a human donor with melanoma. The chain combines TRBV19 with TRBJ1-2; 7 nucleotides line up with TRBD1. The CDR3 sequence: CASSKPQGNVLNYGYTF. The CDR3, as DNA: TGTGCCAGTAGTAAGCCACAGGGGAATGTCCTTAACTATGGCTACACCTTC.